Each of the 6 T cell receptor beta chains below was sequenced from the same sample in a study of shared clonotypes between healthy human individuals. Method: immunoSEQ multiplex PCR; TCRdb's copy keeps in-frame clones and lacks some. This sample has around 240,000 clones; under 80% occur once, and the top ten carry 8.5% to 14%. The specimen sequenced was memory CD4+ T cells sorted from blood. Noted subset: CD45RA-negative fraction. These receptors were obtained from a man younger than 40 in good health.

The V and J genes are TRBV29-1 and TRBJ2-1; 16 bases map to TRBD2. CDR1 is SQVTM and CDR2 is ANQGSEA in the germline V gene. This CDR3 is 15 amino acids long. Trimming at V came to 7 bases and at J to 1 base, leaving 1 base not matched to a gene. DNA of the CDR3: TGCAGCGGGGGACTAGCGGGAGGGTCCTACAATGAGCAGTTCTTC. This sequence encodes CSGGLAGGSYNEQFF.

This clone has just one count. The rearrangement joins TRBV11-2 to TRBJ1-5; D gene uncertain. CDR1 SGHAT and CDR2 FQNNGV come from the germline V gene. The V end was cut by 3 bases, the J end by 4 bases, with 10 bases between. CDR3 length: 14 amino acids. CDR3 sequence: CASSFIGGNQPQHF. The DNA for the CDR3 is TGTGCCAGCAGCTTTATAGGTGGGAATCAGCCCCAGCATTTT.

This CDR3 reads CAWSPLAGGETQYF. As DNA, the CDR3 is TGTGCCTGGAGTCCGCTAGCGGGAGGGGAGACCCAGTACTTC. The chain uses TRBV30 and TRBJ2-5, with 12 bases fitting TRBD2. The trim removed 2 bases at V and 5 bases at J, leaving 3 bases unmatched. This CDR3 comprises 14 residues. CDR1 and CDR2 (germline): GTSNPN, SVGIG (reference sequence).

The chain recombines TRBV2 with TRBJ1-4; D is possibly TRBD1 (5 bases). Germline assignment: CDR1 SNHLY and CDR2 FYNNEI. This CDR3 is 16 amino acids long. V lost 4 bases and J lost 5, with 17 bases in between. The CDR3 loop is CASSGPTTEENEKLFF. CDR3 DNA sequence: TGTGCCAGCAGTGGCCCCACGACAGAAGAGAATGAAAAACTGTTTTTT. Supplemented by reference TRBV2 and TRBJ1-4, the full variable domain reads EPEVTQTPSHQVTQMGQEVILRCVPISNHLYFYWYRQILGQKVEFLVSFYNNEISEKSEIFDDQFSVERPDGSNFTLKIRSTKLEDSAMYFCASSGPTTEENEKLFFGSGTQLSVL.

The chain is built from TRBV5-4 and TRBJ2-1; 10 bases match TRBD2. This CDR3 is built from 15 residues. The germline V gene has CDR1 SGHNT and CDR2 YYREEE (reference sequence). V dropped 2 bases and J dropped 10; count of bases not matched to a gene: 9. CDR3 loop: CASSFARSGRGEQFF. The CDR3 DNA reads TGTGCCAGCAGCTTCGCGAGGAGCGGGAGGGGGGAGCAGTTCTTC.

The chain links TRBV5-1 to TRBJ2-2; the D gene could be TRBD1 or TRBD2 (5 bases each). Trimming shortened V by 3 bases and J by 0 bases, and 18 bases separated the two germline ends. Per germline, CDR1 SGHRS and CDR2 YFSETQ. This CDR3 has 18 amino acids. The CDR3 region is CASSSGDRTRANTGELFF. For the CDR3, the DNA is TGCGCCAGCAGCTCTGGGGACCGCACTCGAGCGAACACCGGGGAGCTGTTTTTT.